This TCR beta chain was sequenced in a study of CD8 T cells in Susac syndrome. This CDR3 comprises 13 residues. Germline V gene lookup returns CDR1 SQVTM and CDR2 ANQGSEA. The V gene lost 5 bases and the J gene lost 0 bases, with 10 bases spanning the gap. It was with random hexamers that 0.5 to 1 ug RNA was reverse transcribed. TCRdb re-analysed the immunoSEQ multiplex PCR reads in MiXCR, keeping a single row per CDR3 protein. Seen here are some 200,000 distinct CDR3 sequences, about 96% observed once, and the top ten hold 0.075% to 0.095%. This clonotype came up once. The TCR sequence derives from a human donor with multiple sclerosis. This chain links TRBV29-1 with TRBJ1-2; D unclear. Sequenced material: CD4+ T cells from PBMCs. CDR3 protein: CSVLTAANYGYTF. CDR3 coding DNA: TGCAGCGTTCTGACGGCTGCTAACTATGGCTACACCTTC.